This T cell receptor (beta chain) appears in the sequencing data of a study of low-dose radiotherapy and immunotherapy resistance in tumors. Turning to the study itself: Intravenous nivolumab 240 mg every two weeks plus ipilimumab 1 mg/kg every six weeks was given to patients. The drug cyclophosphamide was given into a vein at 200 mg/m2 every two weeks, one day before radiation and immunotherapy.

As a condition of eligibility, patients had advanced solid tumors lacking tumor-infiltrating lymphocytes. The V gene lost 2 bases and the J gene lost 3 bases, with 10 bases spanning the gap. Germline V lookup: CDR1 MDHEN, CDR2 SYDVKM. The length of the CDR3 is 14 residues. This clonotype has more than one count but fewer than ten. Alpha and beta chains were covered, as first-strand cDNA relied on TRAV- and TRBV-specific primers. With a V-primer adapter and a constant-region primer, TCRs were amplified for roughly 21 PCR cycles. TCRdb processed the reads anew with MiXCR; each CDR3 protein has one entry. The repertoire consists of about 12,000 distinct CDR3 sequences, with over 60% occurring once and the leading ten covering around 3.6%.

This receptor was taken from a human donor with advanced metastatic prostate, ovarian, gallbladder or colorectal cancer (not recorded which). This table probably holds off-target reads from a library built for another chain. The chain joins TRBV28 to TRBJ1-1; the D gene is possibly TRBD1 (6 bases). The DNA of the CDR3 is TGTGCCAGCAGTTTAAGGACAGTCCACACTGAAGCTTTCTTT. Amino acids: CASSLRTVHTEAFF.